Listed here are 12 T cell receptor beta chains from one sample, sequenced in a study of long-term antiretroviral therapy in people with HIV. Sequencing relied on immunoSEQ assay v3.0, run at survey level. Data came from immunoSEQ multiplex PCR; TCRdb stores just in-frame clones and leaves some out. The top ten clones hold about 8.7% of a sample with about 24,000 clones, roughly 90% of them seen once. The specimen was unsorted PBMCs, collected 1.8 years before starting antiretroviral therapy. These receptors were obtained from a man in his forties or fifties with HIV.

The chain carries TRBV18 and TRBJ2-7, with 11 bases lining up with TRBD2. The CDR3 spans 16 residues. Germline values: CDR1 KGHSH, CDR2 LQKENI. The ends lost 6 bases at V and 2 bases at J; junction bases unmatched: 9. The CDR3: CASSALAGGPTYEQYF. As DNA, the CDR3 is TGTGCCAGCTCGGCGCTAGCGGGAGGCCCAACCTACGAGCAGTACTTC. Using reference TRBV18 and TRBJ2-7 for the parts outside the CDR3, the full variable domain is NAGVMQNPRHLVRRRGQEARLRCSPMKGHSHVYWYRQLPEEGLKFMVYLQKENIIDESGMPKERFSAEFPKEGPSILRIQQVVRGDSAAYFCASSALAGGPTYEQYFGPGTRLTVT.

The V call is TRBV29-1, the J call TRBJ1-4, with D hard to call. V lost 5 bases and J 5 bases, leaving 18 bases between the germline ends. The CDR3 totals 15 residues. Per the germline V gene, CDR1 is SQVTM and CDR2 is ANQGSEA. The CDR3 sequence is CSVFDGILENEKLFF. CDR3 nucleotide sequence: TGCAGCGTTTTTGACGGAATTCTTGAAAATGAAAAACTGTTTTTT.

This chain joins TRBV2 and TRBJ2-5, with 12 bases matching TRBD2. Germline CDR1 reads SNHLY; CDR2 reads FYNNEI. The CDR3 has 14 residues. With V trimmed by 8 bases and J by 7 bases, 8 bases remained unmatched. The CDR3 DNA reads TGTGCCAGCCTTCTAGCGGGGGGGCCGGGGACCCAGTACTTC. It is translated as CASLLAGGPGTQYF.

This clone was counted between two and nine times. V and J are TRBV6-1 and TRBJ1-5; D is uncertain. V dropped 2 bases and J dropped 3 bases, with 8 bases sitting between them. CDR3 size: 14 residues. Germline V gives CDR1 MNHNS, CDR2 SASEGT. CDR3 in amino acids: CASSENGFNQPQHF. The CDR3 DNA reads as TGTGCCAGCAGTGAAAACGGTTTCAATCAGCCCCAGCATTTT.

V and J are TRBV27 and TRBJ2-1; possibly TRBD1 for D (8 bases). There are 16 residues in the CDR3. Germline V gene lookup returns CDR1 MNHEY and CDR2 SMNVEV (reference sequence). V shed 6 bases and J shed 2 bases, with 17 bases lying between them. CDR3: CASRPQGGKTYNEQFF. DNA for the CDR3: TGTGCCAGCAGGCCACAGGGGGGGAAAACCTACAATGAGCAGTTCTTC.

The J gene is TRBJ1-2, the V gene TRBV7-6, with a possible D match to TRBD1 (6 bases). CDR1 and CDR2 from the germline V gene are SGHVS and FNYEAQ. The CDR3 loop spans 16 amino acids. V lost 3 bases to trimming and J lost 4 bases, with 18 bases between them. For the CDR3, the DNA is TGTGCCAGCAGCTTCACCGGGGGGCGACTCGGCTATGGCTACACCTTC. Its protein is CASSFTGGRLGYGYTF. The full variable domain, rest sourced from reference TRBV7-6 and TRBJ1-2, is GAGVSQSPRYKVTKRGQDVALRCDPISGHVSLYWYRQALGQGPEFLTYFNYEAQQDKSGLPNDRFSAERPEGSISTLTIQRTEQRDSAMYRCASSFTGGRLGYGYTFGSGTRLTVV.

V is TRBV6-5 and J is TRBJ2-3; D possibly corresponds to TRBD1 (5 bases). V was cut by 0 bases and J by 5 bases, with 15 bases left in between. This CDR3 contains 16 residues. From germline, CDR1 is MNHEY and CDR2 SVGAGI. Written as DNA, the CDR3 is TGTGCCAGCAGTTACTCAGGACACCCCAGGAAAGATACGCAGTATTTT. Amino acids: CASSYSGHPRKDTQYF.

The CDR3 protein is CASSYQSSGLEQYF. The CDR3 DNA sequence: TGTGCCAGCAGTTACCAGTCTAGCGGTCTCGAGCAGTACTTC. The gene calls are TRBV28 and TRBJ2-7; 7 bases map to TRBD2. The length of the CDR3 is 14 residues. J lost 6 bases, V lost 4 bases, and 9 bases had no gene match. Germline assignment: CDR1 MDHEN and CDR2 SYDVKM.

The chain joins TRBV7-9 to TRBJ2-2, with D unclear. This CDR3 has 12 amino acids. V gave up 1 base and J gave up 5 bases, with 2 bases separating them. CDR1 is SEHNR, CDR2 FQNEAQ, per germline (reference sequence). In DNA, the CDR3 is TGTGCCAGCAGCTTAGTGACCGGGGAGCTGTTTTTT. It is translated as CASSLVTGELFF.

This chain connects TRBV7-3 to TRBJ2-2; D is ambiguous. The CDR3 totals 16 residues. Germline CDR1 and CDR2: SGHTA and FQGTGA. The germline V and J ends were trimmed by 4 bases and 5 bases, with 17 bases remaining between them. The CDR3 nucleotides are TGTGCCAGCAGCTCCCCATTAGGGAATGGGACCGGGGAGCTGTTTTTT. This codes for CASSSPLGNGTGELFF. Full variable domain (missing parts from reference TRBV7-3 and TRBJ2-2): GAGVSQTPSNKVTEKGKYVELRCDPISGHTALYWYRQSLGQGPEFLIYFQGTGAADDSGLPNDRFFAVRPEGSVSTLKIQRTERGDSAVYLCASSSPLGNGTGELFFGEGSRLTVL.

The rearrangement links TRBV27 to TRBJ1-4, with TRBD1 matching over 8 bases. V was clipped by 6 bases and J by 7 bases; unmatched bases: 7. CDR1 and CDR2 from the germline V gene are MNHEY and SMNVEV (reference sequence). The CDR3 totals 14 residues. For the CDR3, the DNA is TGTGCCAGCAGCCCGGGACAGGTTGTTGAAAAACTGTTTTTT. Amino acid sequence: CASSPGQVVEKLFF.

The CDR3 sequence is CASSLTGVRLSRSEQYF. CDR3 DNA: TGTGCCAGCAGCTTAACAGGGGTTAGGCTTAGCAGGAGCGAGCAGTACTTC. The V call is TRBV7-3, the J call TRBJ2-7; weak D call: TRBD1 (5 bases). V lost 0 bases to trimming and J lost 6 bases, with 21 bases between them. Germline CDR1 and CDR2: SGHTA and FQGTGA. CDR3 length: 17 residues.